The rows below give T cell receptor beta chains drawn from one sample of a study of shared clonotypes between healthy human individuals. Data came from immunoSEQ multiplex PCR; TCRdb stores just in-frame clones and leaves some out. Among 2.3 million or so clones listed, approximately 95% were seen once. The sample was naive CD4+ T cells from PBMCs. These receptors were taken from a man aged 18 to 35 in good health. Some clones in this sample may be carry-over from other donors' samples. CDR3s include the opening cysteine and the closing phenylalanine or tryptophan. Each record gives: V gene, D gene, clone size, J gene, CDR3 DNA, CDR3 protein. The D gene is left open where the match is weak. Size tells how often a clone was seen (once, few, many) or the class of an expanded clone, and some rows leave it out.

TRBV5-1,TRBD1,NA,TRBJ2-3,TGCGCCAGCAGCCCAGGGACAGTACTACACACAGATACGCAGTATTTT,CASSPGTVLHTDTQYF
TRBV20-1,NA,NA,TRBJ2-3,TGCAGTGTGAGGAGGGCAGATACGCAGTATTTT,CSVRRADTQYF
TRBV18,NA,NA,TRBJ2-5,TGTGCCAGCTCACCACCTGCGGGAGAGACCCAGTACTTC,CASSPPAGETQYF
TRBV25-1,NA,NA,TRBJ1-1,TGTGCCAGCATCAGTACGGCGAACACTGAAGCTTTCTTT,CASISTANTEAFF
TRBV4-2,NA,NA,TRBJ2-2,TGTGCCAGCAGCTCCCCCAATCGCAGGAGGAACACCGGGGAGCTGTTTTTT,CASSSPNRRRNTGELFF
TRBV19,NA,NA,TRBJ2-3,TGTGCCAGTAGTCCTAGCACAGATACGCAGTATTTT,CASSPSTDTQYF
TRBV5-1,NA,NA,TRBJ1-2,TGCGCCAGCACCACAGAGGGATATGGCTACACCTTC,CASTTEGYGYTF
TRBV11-1,TRBD2,NA,TRBJ2-7,TGTGCCAGCAGCTTCAGTCGGGAGGTCCCCTACGAGCAGTACTTC,CASSFSREVPYEQYF
TRBV2,NA,NA,TRBJ2-2,TGTGCCAGCAGTGAAGTGGGCCTCACCGGGGAGCTGTTTTTT,CASSEVGLTGELFF
TRBV5-4,TRBD1,NA,TRBJ2-7,TGTGCCAGCAGCCTTGGACAGGGGATACCCTACGAGCAGTACTTC,CASSLGQGIPYEQYF
TRBV5-5,TRBD1,NA,TRBJ2-2,TGTGCCAGCAGCCCGACAGGGGACACCGGGGAGCTGTTTTTT,CASSPTGDTGELFF
TRBV15,NA,NA,TRBJ1-6,TGTGCCACCAGCAGAGATTCCACTTCACCCCTCCACTTT,CATSRDSTSPLHF
TRBV6-1,TRBD1,NA,TRBJ1-5,TGTGCCAGCAGTGGATGGACAGGGAACAATCAGCCCCAGCATTTT,CASSGWTGNNQPQHF
TRBV6-1,TRBD1,NA,TRBJ2-7,TGTGCCAGCAGTAGAACCGGGACAGGGGGGACCGAGCAGTACTTC,CASSRTGTGGTEQYF
TRBV27,NA,once,TRBJ2-1,TGTGCCAGCAGTTTAACGCGATCCGCCGGAAAGAATGAGCAGTTCTTC,CASSLTRSAGKNEQFF
TRBV10-3,TRBD2,NA,TRBJ2-3,TGTGCCATCAGGGATGGGACTAGCGGGAGACCAGATACGCAGTATTTT,CAIRDGTSGRPDTQYF
TRBV4-2,TRBD2,NA,TRBJ2-1,TGTGCCAGCAGCCGGCTCCTCGCGGGAGTACCCTACAATGAGCAGTTCTTC,CASSRLLAGVPYNEQFF
TRBV30,NA,NA,TRBJ1-5,TGTGCCTGGAGTGTGCAGGACAATCAGCCCCAGCATTTT,CAWSVQDNQPQHF
TRBV6-5,NA,NA,TRBJ2-6,TGTGCCAGCACCGACAACTCTGGGGCCAACGTCCTGACTTTC,CASTDNSGANVLTF
TRBV19,NA,few,TRBJ1-1,TGTGCCAGTAGTTCGGACGGAGCTCACACTGAAGCTTTCTTT,CASSSDGAHTEAFF
TRBV11-2,NA,NA,TRBJ2-2,TGTGCCAGCAGCTTGGTCAGGGGCCGGACCGGGGAGCTGTTTTTT,CASSLVRGRTGELFF
TRBV7-8,TRBD2,NA,TRBJ2-1,TGTGCCAGCAGCACGAGGACTAGCGGCACTTACAATGAGCAGTTCTTC,CASSTRTSGTYNEQFF
TRBV4-2,NA,once,TRBJ1-1,TGTGCCAGCAGCCAAGATCTCAGCCAGAACACTGAAGCTTTCTTT,CASSQDLSQNTEAFF
TRBV13,TRBD1,NA,TRBJ2-7,TGTGCCAGCAGCTTAGGGGACAGGGGGGCCGAGCAGTACTTC,CASSLGDRGAEQYF
TRBV19,TRBD1,NA,TRBJ1-1,TGTGCCAGTAGCGGGACAGGTAGAGGGAACACTGAAGCTTTCTTT,CASSGTGRGNTEAFF
TRBV18,NA,NA,TRBJ1-1,TGTGCCAGCTCACCAGTACAGGGTAAGACTGAAGCTTTCTTT,CASSPVQGKTEAFF
TRBV7-7,TRBD2,once,TRBJ2-1,TGTGCCAGCAGTCAAAGCGGGATCTACAATGAGCAGTTCTTC,CASSQSGIYNEQFF
TRBV2,NA,NA,TRBJ1-5,TGTGCCAGCAGTGCGGAAAAGAGCAATCAGCCCCAGCATTTT,CASSAEKSNQPQHF
TRBV2,NA,NA,TRBJ2-3,TGTGCCAGCAGATCGGGGCTACGGACAGATACGCAGTATTTT,CASRSGLRTDTQYF
TRBV29-1,TRBD2,NA,TRBJ2-7,TGCAGCGTTACTAGCGGGAGTTCCTACGAGCAGTACTTC,CSVTSGSSYEQYF
TRBV7-2,TRBD2,NA,TRBJ2-3,TGTGCCAGCAGCTTTACTCTAGCGGCAGATACGCAGTATTTT,CASSFTLAADTQYF
TRBV21-1,NA,NA,TRBJ2-1,TGTGCCAGCCTGAACCTCTGTGGACTCGGACACAATGAGCAGTTCTTC,CASLNLCGLGHNEQFF
TRBV5-8,NA,NA,TRBJ2-6,TGTGCCAGCAGTTCGACAGCAACTGGGGCCAACGTCCTGACTTTC,CASSSTATGANVLTF
TRBV10-3,NA,NA,TRBJ1-5,TGTGCCATCAGTGAGTCGAGGCAGAATAATCAGCCCCAGCATTTT,CAISESRQNNQPQHF
TRBV29-1,NA,few,TRBJ1-5,TGCAGCGTTCTGGCAGGGAGAAATCAGCCCCAGCATTTT,CSVLAGRNQPQHF
TRBV28,NA,NA,TRBJ1-2,TGTGCCAGCAGACAACTTAACTATGGCTACACCTTC,CASRQLNYGYTF
TRBV18,NA,NA,TRBJ2-3,TGTGCCAGCTCACCAACCCGGCTCCGCACAGATACGCAGTATTTT,CASSPTRLRTDTQYF
TRBV10-3,TRBD2,NA,TRBJ2-3,TGTGCCATCAGTGATATAGCGGGAGCCGGAGAATCAGATACGCAGTATTTT,CAISDIAGAGESDTQYF
TRBV27,NA,NA,TRBJ1-2,TGTGCCAGCAGTTGGGTAGGGGGAAGCGGCTACACCTTC,CASSWVGGSGYTF
TRBV5-4,NA,NA,TRBJ2-2,TGTGCCAGCAGCTTGGGGGGCAGGTCAAACACCGGGGAGCTGTTTTTT,CASSLGGRSNTGELFF
TRBV30,NA,NA,TRBJ1-2,TGTGCCTGGAGTGTAAAGGGACGGAACTATGGCTACACCTTC,CAWSVKGRNYGYTF
TRBV7-6,TRBD1,NA,TRBJ2-7,TGTGCCAGCAGCTTAGTTGGGACAGTGGGGGAGCAGTACTTC,CASSLVGTVGEQYF
TRBV6-1,NA,NA,TRBJ1-5,TGTGCCAGCAGTGATATGGCAGGTAGTCAGCCCCAGCATTTT,CASSDMAGSQPQHF
TRBV7-2,TRBD2,NA,TRBJ2-3,TGTGCCAGCAGCTTAGCCCTTACTAGCGGGAGAACAGATACGCAGTATTTT,CASSLALTSGRTDTQYF
TRBV11-2,TRBD1,NA,TRBJ2-5,TGTGCCAGCAGCCCCAGGACAGGGACTGAAGAGACCCAGTACTTC,CASSPRTGTEETQYF
TRBV9,TRBD1,NA,TRBJ1-1,TGTGCCAGCAGCGCGGGGGACAGGCCTACTGAAGCTTTCTTT,CASSAGDRPTEAFF
TRBV19,NA,NA,TRBJ1-2,TGTGCCAGTAGAAAGGAGGCCTTAGCTAACTATGGCTACACCTTC,CASRKEALANYGYTF
TRBV10-3,NA,NA,TRBJ1-1,TGTGCCATCAGTGAGCTCCGGGACTTTGAAGCTTTCTTT,CAISELRDFEAFF
TRBV5-1,NA,NA,TRBJ1-1,TGCGCCAGCAGGGAGCGGACTGAAGCTTTCTTT,CASRERTEAFF
TRBV11-1,TRBD2,NA,TRBJ2-3,TGTGCCAGCAGGACTAGCGGGGGGCAGGGTGCGCAGTATTTT,CASRTSGGQGAQYF
TRBV19,NA,NA,TRBJ1-5,TGTGCCAGTAGTATAGGGCCAAGGGGGTTTAGCAATCAGCCCCAGCATTTT,CASSIGPRGFSNQPQHF
TRBV18,NA,NA,TRBJ1-2,TGTGCCAGCTCGCTCTCTTATAACTATGGCTACACCTTC,CASSLSYNYGYTF
TRBV30,NA,NA,TRBJ2-3,TGTGCCTGGAGCTGGCTATCCCTGGGTGATACGCAGTATTTT,CAWSWLSLGDTQYF
TRBV29-1,TRBD2,NA,TRBJ2-1,TGCAGCGTCGTGGGACTAGCGAGCAACAATGAGCAGTTCTTC,CSVVGLASNNEQFF